This T cell receptor beta chain emerged from a study of T cells in Graves' hyperthyroidism and ophthalmopathy. The TCR beta CDR3 regions underwent amplification using RNA transcripts as the source. With the HTBI primer set, the TCR CDR3 went through a first round of RT-PCR. TCRdb recomputed calls from the multiplex PCR reads with MiXCR, one row per CDR3 protein. The table records about 640,000 distinct CDR3 sequences, less than 25% of them present only once. This clonotype came up a few times. Its antigen is currently unknown. General observations from the study: The model anticipated ophthalmopathy a median about six months pre-onset.

Uncontrolled infection, other autoimmune disease, pregnancy or lactation excluded patients. Approximately 10 ml of fresh peripheral blood supplied the PBMCs. CDR1 ENHRY and CDR2 SYGVKD come from the germline V gene. CDR3 length: 11 residues. Trimming shortened V by 4 bases and J by 3 bases, and 4 bases separated the two germline ends. The source material was blood. The chain couples TRBV10-3 to TRBJ2-7; no clear D. The receptor was derived from a man in his thirties or forties with Graves' ophthalmopathy. The CDR3 coding sequence is TGTGCCATCAGTGTGGGCTACGAGCAGTACTTC. Translation: CAISVGYEQYF.